One and the same sample provided the 25 T cell receptor beta chains below, sequenced in a study of blood T cell repertoires in COVID-19. Measured with immunoSEQ multiplex PCR; TCRdb has only the in-frame clones, and not every one. The sample contains roughly 110,000 clones, around 80% of which appear only once. The sequenced material came from peripheral blood. The receptor set was obtained from an elderly man with COVID-19, enrolled during active disease.

This clone was picked up a small number of times. V and J are TRBV19 and TRBJ2-2; 10 nucleotides match TRBD2. The CDR3 contains 15 residues. After removal of 3 bases from V and 7 bases from J, the junction contained 5 bases not matched to a gene. Germline V gene data show CDR1 as LNHDA and CDR2 as SQIVND (reference sequence). The CDR3 sequence is CASSILAGEDGELFF. The CDR3 nucleotides read TGTGCCAGTAGTATCCTAGCGGGAGAGGACGGGGAGCTGTTTTTT. The full variable domain, its missing parts supplied by reference TRBV19 and TRBJ2-2, is DGGITQSPKYLFRKEGQNVTLSCEQNLNHDAMYWYRQDPGQGLRLIYYSQIVNDFQKGDIAEGYSVSREKKESFPLTVTSAQKNPTAFYLCASSILAGEDGELFFGEGSRLTVL.

V gene TRBV7-2 combines with J gene TRBJ2-7, with 9 bases fitting TRBD1. With V trimmed by 5 bases and J by 2 bases, 7 bases remained unmatched. The CDR3 is made up of 15 amino acids. Germline V CDR1 and CDR2: SGHTA, FQGNSA. For the CDR3, the DNA is TGTGCCAGCAGCCCATTCGGGACAGGGCCCTACGAGCAGTACTTC. Its translation: CASSPFGTGPYEQYF.

This sequence joins TRBV5-8 and TRBJ2-3; D possibly corresponds to TRBD1 (5 bases). Germline CDR1 and CDR2: SGHTS and YDEGEE. Between the trimmed V and J ends, which lost 0 bases and 3 bases, there was a span of 11 bases. The CDR3 is made up of 15 amino acids. The CDR3 region has the DNA TGTGCCAGCAGCTTGGGGCAGGGTTGGACAGATACGCAGTATTTT. Translated, it gives CASSLGQGWTDTQYF.

J is TRBJ1-3 and V is TRBV5-1; no firm D call. The germline V gene has CDR1 SGHRS and CDR2 YFSETQ. Trimming shortened V by 2 bases and J by 1 base, and 7 bases separated the two germline ends. The CDR3 covers 14 residues. As DNA, the CDR3 is TGCGCCAGCAGCTTAAGTAGTTCTGGAAACACCATATATTTT. Residues: CASSLSSSGNTIYF.

The CDR3 spells CAWSKGQGAWPLHF. For the CDR3, the DNA is TGTGCCTGGAGTAAAGGGCAGGGGGCCTGGCCCCTCCACTTT. The rearrangement joins TRBV30 to TRBJ1-6, with 8 bases that match TRBD1. Germline assignment: CDR1 GTSNPN and CDR2 SVGIG (reference sequence). V was clipped by 2 bases and J by 13 bases; unmatched bases: 10. This CDR3 has 14 amino acids.

The CDR3 region is CASSYPLLAGLIGELFF. The CDR3 coding sequence is TGTGCCAGCAGTTACCCCTTACTAGCGGGATTGATCGGGGAGCTGTTTTTT. This chain links TRBV6-2 or TRBV6-3 with TRBJ2-2; 10 bases are shared with TRBD2. Germline V gives CDR1 MNHEY, CDR2 SVGEGT. J lost 7 bases, V lost 2 bases, and 10 bases had no gene match. The CDR3 covers 17 residues.

The chain combines TRBV28 with TRBJ2-7; 9 nucleotides align to TRBD1. The CDR3 totals 15 residues. Germline trimming cut 5 bases from V and 3 bases from J; bases unmatched to any gene: 8. Per the germline V gene, CDR1 is MDHEN and CDR2 is SYDVKM. The CDR3 here is CASSTPGQGRYEQYF. The CDR3 DNA reads as TGTGCCAGCAGTACACCGGGACAGGGCCGCTACGAGCAGTACTTC.

The genes are TRBV14 and TRBJ2-3; TRBD2 matches 7 bases. After removal of 1 base from V and 3 bases from J, the junction contained 4 bases not matched to a gene. In germline, CDR1 is SGHDN, CDR2 FVKESK. The CDR3 has 15 residues. As DNA, the CDR3 is TGTGCCAGCAGCCAAGGGCAGGGAGGGACAGATACGCAGTATTTT. This translates into CASSQGQGGTDTQYF. The whole variable domain, filled in from reference TRBV14 and TRBJ2-3, reads EAGVTQFPSHSVIEKGQTVTLRCDPISGHDNLYWYRRVMGKEIKFLLHFVKESKQDESGMPNNRFLAERTGGTYSTLKVQPAELEDSGVYFCASSQGQGGTDTQYFGPGTRLTVL.

The CDR3 spells CASSLFDRGRNEAFF. As DNA, the CDR3 is TGTGCCAGCAGCTTGTTTGACAGGGGGCGCAATGAAGCTTTCTTT. The chain is built from TRBV5-4 and TRBJ1-1; 10 bases fit TRBD1. Germline V gene sequence: CDR1 SGHNT, CDR2 YYREEE (reference sequence). The V segment lost 1 base and the J segment 7 bases; nucleotides outside the gene matches: 7. The CDR3 spans 15 residues.

This clone has just a few counts. This chain's CDR3 is CASSKETGAMNTEAFF. The CDR3 DNA reads as TGTGCCAGTAGTAAGGAGACAGGGGCCATGAACACTGAAGCTTTCTTT. V and J are TRBV19 and TRBJ1-1; 8 bases are a match to TRBD1. The CDR3 runs 16 residues. V was pared by 4 bases and J by 0 bases, with 7 bases of the junction left unmatched. From germline, CDR1 is LNHDA and CDR2 SQIVND (reference sequence).

In this sample, this clone turned up a few times. The V call is TRBV6-4, the J call TRBJ2-3, with 7 nucleotides matching TRBD2. Trimming at V came to 3 bases and at J to 5 bases, leaving 8 bases not matched to a gene. The germline V gene encodes CDR1 MRHNA and CDR2 SNTAGT. The CDR3 spans 15 residues. CDR3 coding DNA: TGTGCCAGCAGTGAAGGTACGGGAGGAAAAGATACGCAGTATTTT. It translates to CASSEGTGGKDTQYF.

J is TRBJ2-1 and V is TRBV6-5, with TRBD1 identical over 10 bases. CDR3 length: 15 residues. V dropped 2 bases and J dropped 9; count of bases not matched to a gene: 7. Germline CDR1 reads MNHEY; CDR2 reads SVGAGI. The DNA of the CDR3 is TGTGCCAGCAGTTACCCCGACAGGGGGCTTATTGAGCAGTTCTTC. Translating gives CASSYPDRGLIEQFF.

The V and J genes are TRBV5-1 and TRBJ1-2; D is perhaps TRBD1 (5 bases). The CDR3 covers 15 residues. Trimming took 0 bases from V and 2 from J, leaving 11 bases between them. Germline CDR1 and CDR2: SGHRS and YFSETQ. The CDR3 protein is CASSLVRGGNYGYTF. The DNA for the CDR3 is TGCGCCAGCAGCTTGGTAAGGGGAGGGAACTATGGCTACACCTTC.

The chain is built from TRBV5-1 and TRBJ1-5; maybe TRBD1 (6 bases). Germline V gives CDR1 SGHRS, CDR2 YFSETQ. Between the trimmed V and J ends, which lost 0 bases and 3 bases, there was a span of 13 bases. The CDR3 extends over 16 amino acids. The CDR3 nucleotides read TGCGCCAGCAGCTTGGCCGAGGCAGGGGCCAATCAGCCCCAGCATTTT. It is translated as CASSLAEAGANQPQHF. Complete variable domain (other parts from reference TRBV5-1 and TRBJ1-5): KAGVTQTPRYLIKTRGQQVTLSCSPISGHRSVSWYQQTPGQGLQFLFEYFSETQRNKGNFPGRFSGRQFSNSRSEMNVSTLELGDSALYLCASSLAEAGANQPQHFGDGTRLSIL.

This clone was detected only once. The CDR3: CASSLGTGGKNIQYF. The CDR3, as DNA: TGTGCCAGCAGCCTAGGGACAGGGGGTAAAAACATTCAGTACTTC. The chain carries TRBV7-9 and TRBJ2-4; 11 bases agree with TRBD1. Germline V gene lookup returns CDR1 SEHNR and CDR2 FQNEAQ (reference sequence). The CDR3 spans 15 residues. J lost 4 bases, V lost 5 bases, and 4 bases had no gene match.

This clone was seen a few times. The chain uses TRBV28 and TRBJ1-2; possible D gene TRBD1, 5 bases. The CDR3 consists of 15 residues. In germline, CDR1 is MDHEN, CDR2 SYDVKM. V was shortened by 6 bases and J by 6 bases, with 20 bases between the two germline ends. CDR3: CASSTATRQGNGYTF. In DNA, the CDR3 is TGTGCCAGCAGCACGGCGACCAGGCAGGGCAATGGCTACACCTTC.

The chain joins TRBV5-6 to TRBJ2-2, with 9 bases lining up with TRBD1. The CDR3 has 15 amino acids. The junction had 8 bases not matched to a gene; V was cut back by 5 bases and J by 6 bases. Germline CDR1 reads SGHDT; CDR2 reads YYEEEE. The CDR3 is CASSRRDRVPGELFF. Here the CDR3 DNA reads TGTGCCAGCAGTCGCCGGGACAGGGTCCCCGGGGAGCTGTTTTTT.

V gene TRBV18 combines with J gene TRBJ2-3; 9 bases agree with TRBD1. Looked up from germline, CDR1 is KGHSH and CDR2 is LQKENI. V lost 6 bases to trimming and J lost 3 bases; unmatched junction nucleotides: 4. The CDR3 loop spans 14 amino acids. CDR3 residues: CASSPGTGTDTQYF. The CDR3 DNA reads as TGTGCCAGCTCCCCCGGGACAGGGACAGATACGCAGTATTTT.

This chain connects TRBV2 to TRBJ2-7, with D perhaps TRBD2 (6 bases). The CDR3 contains 14 residues. From germline, CDR1 is SNHLY and CDR2 FYNNEI. With 1 base removed from V and 5 bases from J, the gap between germline ends came to 12 bases. The chain's CDR3 is CASSEDRRADEQYF. CDR3 nucleotide sequence: TGTGCCAGCAGTGAAGATAGGAGGGCCGACGAGCAGTACTTC.

This chain connects TRBV13 to TRBJ2-3; TRBD2 aligns across 14 bases. The V gene's germline CDR1 is PRHDT and CDR2 FYEKMQ (reference sequence). This CDR3 has 16 residues. The V gene end was trimmed by 4 bases and the J gene end by 6 bases; junction bases not matched to a gene: 6. CDR3 sequence (DNA): TGTGCCAGCAGCTCCGGACTAGCGGGAGGTAGGGATACGCAGTATTTT. Protein: CASSSGLAGGRDTQYF.

The genes are TRBV28 and TRBJ2-7, with D possibly TRBD2 on 6 matching bases. Germline-derived CDR1 and CDR2 are MDHEN and SYDVKM. This CDR3 spans 14 amino acids. Trimming stripped 2 bases from V and 5 bases from J, with 13 bases between. Here the CDR3 DNA reads TGTGCCAGCAGTTTAGGTAGGAGGAGGGACGAGCAGTACTTC. Translating it yields CASSLGRRRDEQYF.

This clone was seen a few times. The chain couples TRBV28 to TRBJ2-1, with 11 nucleotides matching TRBD2. With V trimmed by 7 bases and J by 6 bases, 11 bases remained unmatched. Germline CDR1 MDHEN, CDR2 SYDVKM. The CDR3 loop spans 16 amino acids. The CDR3 loop reads CASTGVSGRVGNEQFF. DNA for the CDR3: TGTGCCAGCACCGGGGTTAGCGGGAGGGTGGGCAATGAGCAGTTCTTC.

This chain uses TRBV7-2 with TRBJ2-1, with 10 bases identical to TRBD2. The CDR3 loop spans 15 amino acids. Trimming removed 4 bases from V and 4 bases from J; junction bases left unmatched: 4. Germline loops: CDR1 SGHTA, CDR2 FQGNSA. In nucleotides, the CDR3 is TGTGCCAGCAGCTCTATAGCGGGAGGTTACAATGAGCAGTTCTTC. Translated: CASSSIAGGYNEQFF.

The V gene is TRBV28, the J gene TRBJ2-7; 10 bases agree with TRBD2. The V gene's germline CDR1 is MDHEN and CDR2 SYDVKM. Losses at the gene ends were 10 bases for V and 4 bases for J; bases not matched to a gene: 4. This CDR3 spans 12 amino acids. DNA of the CDR3: TGTGCCACTAGGACTAGCGGATACGAGCAGTACTTC. Protein product: CATRTSGYEQYF.

This clone was picked up a small number of times. The chain recombines TRBV11-1 with TRBJ1-6, with 11 bases aligning to TRBD1. Germline V gene lookup returns CDR1 SGHAT and CDR2 FQDESV (reference sequence). Trimming took 5 bases from V and 4 from J; bases not matched to a gene: 4. The CDR3 runs 16 residues. As DNA, the CDR3 is TGTGCCAGCAGCAAGGGACAGGGGGGTTATAATTCACCCCTCCACTTT. Residues: CASSKGQGGYNSPLHF. Based on the CDR3 plus reference TRBV11-1 and TRBJ1-6, the full variable domain is EAEVAQSPRYKITEKSQAVAFWCDPISGHATLYWYRQILGQGPELLVQFQDESVVDDSQLPKDRFSAERLKGVDSTLKIQPAELGDSAMYLCASSKGQGGYNSPLHFGNGTRLTVT.